One and the same sample provided the 20 T cell receptor beta chains below, sequenced in a study of memory CD8 T cells in hepatitis C reinfection. Produced via immunoSEQ multiplex PCR; TCRdb's table is partial and in-frame only. This table has under 5,500 clones, roughly 86% appearing once. Time point: late/post reinfection, 12 to 24 weeks after detection. TCR sequencing was done directly ex vivo on sorted cells, without expansion in vitro. The material sequenced was naive CD8+ T cells sorted from blood. These receptors were obtained from a middle-aged man with hepatitis C virus infection.

The V and J genes are TRBV6-1 and TRBJ2-7; D is possibly TRBD2 (6 bases). Germline V lookup: CDR1 MNHNS, CDR2 SASEGT. The CDR3 runs 16 residues. V lost 4 bases and J 6 bases, leaving 22 bases between the germline ends. The CDR3 loop reads CASSVTPGMEGGEQYF. The DNA of the CDR3 is TGTGCCAGCAGTGTTACTCCCGGTATGGAGGGCGGCGAGCAGTACTTC.

The chain is built from TRBV19 and TRBJ1-1, with a tentative D call TRBD1 (5 bases). This CDR3 contains 13 residues. From germline, CDR1 is LNHDA and CDR2 SQIVND (reference sequence). V lost 7 bases to trimming and J lost 1 base, with 10 bases between them. For the CDR3, the DNA is TGTGCCAGTATCAGCGGGGGGAACACTGAAGCTTTCTTT. It is translated as CASISGGNTEAFF.

The chain joins TRBV5-1 to TRBJ2-1, with TRBD1 identical over 10 bases. The germline V gene has CDR1 SGHRS and CDR2 YFSETQ. The J segment lost 7 bases and the V segment lost 7 bases, leaving 17 bases of the junction unmatched. The CDR3 has 17 residues. CDR3 DNA: TGCGCCAGCTCACTCCGGGACAGGGGTGTTGTCGGGAATGAGCAGTTCTTC. It translates to CASSLRDRGVVGNEQFF.

The chain links TRBV7-9 to TRBJ2-1; TRBD2 matches 7 bases. The trim removed 0 bases at V and 0 bases at J, leaving 2 bases unmatched. CDR1 and CDR2 (germline): SEHNR, FQNEAQ (reference sequence). This CDR3 is 16 amino acids long. As DNA, the CDR3 is TGTGCCAGCAGCTTAGCTCGCGGGAGCTCCTACAATGAGCAGTTCTTC. It translates to CASSLARGSSYNEQFF.

The rearrangement uses TRBV27 and TRBJ1-2; D not certain. V lost 6 bases, J lost 3 bases, and 11 bases lay in between. Per germline, CDR1 MNHEY and CDR2 SMNVEV (reference sequence). The CDR3 covers 13 residues. CDR3 amino acids: CASRKILDYGYTF. CDR3 in DNA: TGTGCCAGCAGAAAAATACTTGACTATGGCTACACCTTC.

The chain employs TRBV14 and TRBJ1-1; tentative D call: TRBD1 (5 bases). This CDR3 has 18 amino acids. V was clipped by 0 bases and J by 1 base, with 18 bases between them. Per germline, CDR1 SGHDN and CDR2 FVKESK. DNA for the CDR3: TGTGCCAGCAGCCAAGATTGGAAGGAAACAGGAGAGAACACTGAAGCTTTCTTT. As protein: CASSQDWKETGENTEAFF.

The chain is built from TRBV6-5 and TRBJ2-5, with TRBD1 matching 11 bases. The end of the DNA aligns better with TRBJ2-7, so the J call may be wrong. The CDR3 spans 15 residues. The germline V gene encodes CDR1 MNHEY and CDR2 SVGAGI. The CDR3 DNA reads as TGTGCCAGCAGTTACTCCCGGACAGGGGGCGACGAGCAGTACTTC. It is translated as CASSYSRTGGDEQYF.

This chain uses TRBV27 with TRBJ2-7; TRBD1 might be the D (6 bases). The CDR3 sequence is 14 residues long. The germline V and J ends were trimmed by 0 bases and 5 bases, with 11 bases remaining between them. Germline lookup yields CDR1 MNHEY and CDR2 SMNVEV (reference sequence). Here the CDR3 reads CASSLSQGIDEQYF. CDR3 DNA sequence: TGTGCCAGCAGTTTATCCCAGGGGATAGACGAGCAGTACTTC.

For the CDR3, the DNA is TGTGCCATCGAGGGGACAGGGGGCTACACCTTC. It encodes CAIEGTGGYTF. The genes are TRBV10-3 and TRBJ1-2; 9 nucleotides align to TRBD1. Germline V CDR1 and CDR2: ENHRY, SYGVKD. The CDR3 extends over 11 amino acids. Trimming took 8 bases from V and 8 from J; bases not matched to a gene: 3.

This chain links TRBV6-5 with TRBJ2-2, with D maybe TRBD1 (5 bases). V dropped 1 base and J dropped 3 bases, with 6 bases sitting between them. Germline loops: CDR1 MNHEY, CDR2 SVGAGI. This CDR3 spans 14 amino acids. The CDR3 loop is CASSYFRDTGELFF. CDR3 DNA sequence: TGTGCCAGCAGTTACTTCAGGGACACCGGGGAGCTGTTTTTT.

Note on this clone: The same CDR3 also results from other DNA sequences found in this sample. V usage is TRBV7-3 and J usage is TRBJ2-7; possibly TRBD1 for D (5 bases). This CDR3 contains 14 residues. Germline assignment: CDR1 SGHTA and CDR2 FQGTGA. The germline V and J ends were trimmed by 5 bases and 4 bases, with 15 bases remaining between them. The CDR3 reads CASSIDGKGYEQYF. CDR3 nucleotide sequence: TGTGCCAGCAGCATCGACGGCAAGGGGTACGAGCAGTACTTC.

This clone was found once. The chain is built from TRBV15 and TRBJ2-7, with TRBD2 matching over 10 bases. After removal of 1 base from V and 5 bases from J, the junction contained 5 bases not matched to a gene. The CDR3 runs 15 residues. Germline lookup yields CDR1 LNHNV and CDR2 YYDKDF (reference sequence). CDR3: CATSRVGLAEDEQYF. As DNA, the CDR3 is TGTGCCACCAGCAGAGTAGGACTAGCGGAAGACGAGCAGTACTTC.

The V call is TRBV19, the J call TRBJ2-5; 8 positions match TRBD1. This CDR3 has 16 residues. V lost 4 bases and J lost 4; bases outside the gene matches: 11. The germline CDR1 and CDR2 sequences are LNHDA and SQIVND (reference sequence). The CDR3 here is CASSTSEDRVGETQYF. The CDR3 nucleotides read TGTGCCAGTAGTACCAGCGAGGACAGGGTAGGAGAGACCCAGTACTTC.

The chain carries TRBV7-9 and TRBJ2-7; D is perhaps TRBD2 (5 bases). Per germline, CDR1 SEHNR and CDR2 FQNEAQ (reference sequence). The CDR3 is 15 amino acids. Trimming left V 4 bases short and J 6 bases short, with 19 bases between. The CDR3 loop reads CASSSERSPSREQYF. The CDR3 region has the DNA TGTGCCAGCAGCTCCGAGCGGTCCCCTTCACGCGAGCAGTACTTC.

V usage is TRBV19 and J usage is TRBJ2-2; 7 nucleotides match TRBD2. The junction had 16 bases not matched to a gene; V was cut back by 4 bases and J by 5 bases. Germline CDR1 is LNHDA and CDR2 is SQIVND (reference sequence). This CDR3 is 18 amino acids long. CDR3 sequence reads: CASSREVMGGRGTGELFF. CDR3 nucleotide sequence: TGTGCCAGTAGTAGGGAGGTTATGGGCGGGAGAGGAACCGGGGAGCTGTTTTTT.

In DNA form, the CDR3 reads TGTGCCAGCAGCCCCCTAGCGGGAGGGTGGGGTGAGCAGTTCTTC. This codes for CASSPLAGGWGEQFF. J is TRBJ2-1 and V is TRBV7-3; 12 bases line up with TRBD2. Germline V CDR1 and CDR2: SGHTA, FQGTGA. The ends lost 5 bases at V and 9 bases at J; junction bases unmatched: 8. CDR3 length: 15 residues. The full variable domain, rest sourced from reference TRBV7-3 and TRBJ2-1, is GAGVSQTPSNKVTEKGKYVELRCDPISGHTALYWYRQSLGQGPEFLIYFQGTGAADDSGLPNDRFFAVRPEGSVSTLKIQRTERGDSAVYLCASSPLAGGWGEQFFGPGTRLTVL.

CDR3 in DNA: TGTGCCTGGAAGTCTCCAGGGAACTACGAGCAGTACTTC. Amino acids: CAWKSPGNYEQYF. The J gene is TRBJ2-5, the V gene TRBV30, with D possibly TRBD1 on 5 matching bases. With the DNA end fitting TRBJ2-7 better, the J assignment may be wrong. CDR1 is GTSNPN, CDR2 SVGIG, per germline (reference sequence). The CDR3 is 13 residues long.

The chain employs TRBV4-2 and TRBJ2-5; possible D gene TRBD1, 6 bases. The better agreement between TRBJ2-7 and the DNA end casts doubt on the J call. CDR1 and CDR2 (germline): LGHNA, YNFKEQ. The CDR3 length is 14 residues. CDR3 region: CASTVSQGSYEQYF. The DNA for the CDR3 is TGTGCCAGCACCGTTTCACAGGGCTCCTACGAGCAGTACTTC.

The chain joins TRBV19 to TRBJ2-7; D is uncertain. The CDR3 loop spans 12 amino acids. Germline V lookup: CDR1 LNHDA, CDR2 SQIVND (reference sequence). Trimming took off 6 bases at V and 7 bases at J, with 13 bases between the two ends. DNA for the CDR3: TGTGCCAGTAGGTACGGTGAATCGGAGCAGTACTTC. Translated, it gives CASRYGESEQYF.

The chain couples TRBV11-1 to TRBJ2-7; TRBD1 agrees at 7 bases. Trimming took 5 bases from V and 0 from J; bases not matched to a gene: 7. The CDR3 is 15 amino acids. Germline V gene data show CDR1 as SGHAT and CDR2 as FQDESV (reference sequence). The CDR3 coding sequence is TGTGCCAGCAGCCCCGCCCGGGACAGCTCCTACGAGCAGTACTTC. Encoded protein: CASSPARDSSYEQYF.